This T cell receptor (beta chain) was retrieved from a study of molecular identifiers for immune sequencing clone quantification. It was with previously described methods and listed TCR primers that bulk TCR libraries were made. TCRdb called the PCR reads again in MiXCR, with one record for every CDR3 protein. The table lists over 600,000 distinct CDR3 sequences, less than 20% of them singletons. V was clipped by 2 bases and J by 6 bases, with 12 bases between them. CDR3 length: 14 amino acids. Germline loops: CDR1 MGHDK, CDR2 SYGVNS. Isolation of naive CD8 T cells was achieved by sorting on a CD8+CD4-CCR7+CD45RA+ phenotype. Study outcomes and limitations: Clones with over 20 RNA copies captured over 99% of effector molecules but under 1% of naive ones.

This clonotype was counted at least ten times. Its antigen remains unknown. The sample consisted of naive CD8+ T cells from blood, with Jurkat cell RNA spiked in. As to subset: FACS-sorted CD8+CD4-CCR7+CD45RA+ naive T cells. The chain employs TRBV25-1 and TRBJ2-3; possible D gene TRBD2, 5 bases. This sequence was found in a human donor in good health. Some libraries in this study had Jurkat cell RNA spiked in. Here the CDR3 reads CASSENGRRDTQYF. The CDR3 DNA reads TGTGCCAGCAGTGAAAATGGTCGGAGGGATACGCAGTATTTT. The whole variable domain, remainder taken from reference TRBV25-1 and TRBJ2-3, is EADIYQTPRYLVIGTGKKITLECSQTMGHDKMYWYQQDPGMELHLIHYSYGVNSTEKGDLSSESTVSRIRTEHFPLTLESARPSHTSQYLCASSENGRRDTQYFGPGTRLTVL.